This is a list of T cell receptor beta chains from one sample in a study of T-cell reconstitution after alpha-beta-depleted transplantation in children. TCRdb independently ran MiXCR on the PCR reads; one entry per CDR3 protein. The table records hundreds of thousands of distinct CDR3 sequences, around 13% of them present only once. This sample comprised PBMCs, obtained before TCRalphabeta/CD19-depleted stem cell transplant. The receptors come from a girl aged 2 to 9 with congenital amegakaryocytic thrombocytopenia, due to receive a stem cell transplant. CDR3s include the opening cysteine and the closing phenylalanine or tryptophan. A D gene is named only where the DNA matches it firmly. Some rows have no size entry. The others give once, few or many, or a class for an expanded clone.

TRBV20-1,many,TRBD2,TRBJ2-1,CSARVLAEGYEQFF,TGCAGTGCTAGAGTACTAGCGGAGGGTTATGAGCAGTTCTTC
TRBV6-1,many,-,TRBJ2-5,CASSDLMTVYQETQYF,TGTGCCAGCAGTGACCTCATGACGGTTTACCAAGAGACCCAGTACTTC
TRBV7-9,few,TRBD2,TRBJ2-7,CASSLDLAGRYEQYF,TGTGCCAGCAGCTTAGACCTAGCGGGGCGCTACGAGCAGTACTTC
TRBV7-6,few,-,TRBJ2-7,CASSLKSDGGTLSGDVDEQYF,TGTGCCAGCAGCTTAAAATCCGACGGGGGAACTCTCTCGGGAGACGTCGACGAGCAGTACTTC
TRBV14,few,-,TRBJ2-1,CASSQDSWGLRNEQFF,TGTGCCAGCAGCCAAGATTCGTGGGGCCTGCGGAATGAGCAGTTCTTC
TRBV12-3/TRBV12-4,many,TRBD2,TRBJ2-1,CASKGGSSYNEQFF,TGTGCCAGCAAAGGCGGGAGCTCCTACAATGAGCAGTTCTTC
TRBV20-1,many,TRBD1,TRBJ2-3,CSARFRGQGTDTQYF,TGCAGTGCTAGGTTTAGGGGACAGGGGACAGATACGCAGTATTTT
TRBV29-1,many,TRBD2,TRBJ2-2,CSVTTSGIDTGELFF,TGCAGCGTGACGACTAGCGGGATTGACACCGGGGAGCTGTTTTTT
TRBV7-8,-,-,TRBJ2-3,CASSLGRTYRTDTQYF,TGTGCCAGCAGCTTAGGACGGACCTATCGCACAGATACGCAGTATTTT
TRBV5-1,-,-,TRBJ1-5,CASSPEIPGAGRQPQHF,TGCGCCAGCAGCCCGGAGATTCCGGGTGCGGGTCGACAGCCCCAGCATTTT
TRBV7-6,many,-,TRBJ2-5,CASSFTGTRFGETQYF,TGTGCCAGCAGCTTCACCGGGACCCGCTTTGGAGAGACCCAGTACTTC
TRBV7-8,many,TRBD1,TRBJ1-2,CASSDQQGIGGYTF,TGTGCCAGCAGCGACCAACAGGGGATAGGTGGCTACACCTTC
TRBV2,-,-,TRBJ2-6,CASIAQYWGSGANVLTF,TGTGCCAGCATCGCTCAGTACTGGGGGTCTGGGGCCAACGTCCTGACTTTC
TRBV5-1,few,TRBD1,TRBJ2-7,CASSGTGASYEQYF,TGCGCCAGCAGCGGGACAGGGGCCTCCTACGAGCAGTACTTC
TRBV20-1,many,-,TRBJ2-2,CSASTLSRDGGELFF,TGCAGTGCTAGTACCCTCTCGCGGGATGGCGGGGAGCTGTTTTTT
TRBV12-3/TRBV12-4,many,-,TRBJ2-5,CASSLARTVQETQYF,TGTGCCAGCAGTTTAGCCCGGACGGTGCAAGAGACCCAGTACTTC
TRBV11-2,few,-,TRBJ1-4,CASSLELGGLATNEKLFF,TGTGCCAGCAGCTTAGAGTTGGGGGGCCTTGCAACTAATGAAAAACTGTTTTTT
TRBV20-1,few,-,TRBJ1-5,CSARVGSPNQPQHF,TGCAGTGCTAGAGTAGGCAGCCCCAATCAGCCCCAGCATTTT
TRBV28,-,-,TRBJ2-7,CASSLISFLRDEQYF,TGTGCCAGCAGTTTAATCTCCTTCCTCCGGGACGAGCAGTACTTC
TRBV20-1,many,TRBD2,TRBJ2-1,CSAPDFVREDGEQFF,TGCAGTGCTCCCGACTTCGTTCGGGAGGATGGGGAGCAGTTCTTC
TRBV4-2,many,TRBD2,TRBJ2-5,CASSPTSGRTQETQYF,TGTGCCAGCAGCCCGACTAGCGGGAGAACTCAAGAGACCCAGTACTTC
TRBV20-1,many,TRBD2,TRBJ2-7,CSATRPGLAAYEQYF,TGCAGTGCCACCCGTCCGGGACTAGCGGCCTACGAGCAGTACTTC
TRBV2,-,-,TRBJ2-5,CASSDDMKETQYF,TGTGCCAGCAGTGACGACATGAAAGAGACCCAGTACTTC
TRBV12-3/TRBV12-4,few,-,TRBJ2-3,CASSHLRGDTQYF,TGTGCCAGCAGTCACCTACGCGGAGATACGCAGTATTTT